These 20 T cell receptor beta chains were sequenced from one sample in a study of blood T cell repertoires in COVID-19 (dated by TCRdb to 2019 to 2021). Libraries were made using the immunoSEQ multiplex PCR assay. Drawn from immuneACCESS, this table holds only the in-frame rearrangements with V and J called that TCRdb kept. Clones are partly lost; checked studies trace under half to an unresolved V gene and leave the rest unexplained. The sample contains 300,000 to 450,000 clones, around 85% of them found a single time. The top ten clones comprise approximately 3.6% of the sample. Material: peripheral blood. The receptors stem from a woman aged 18-29 years with acute or convalescent COVID-19.

The genes are TRBV9 and TRBJ1-3, with 10 bases identical to TRBD1. Germline V gene lookup returns CDR1 SGDLS and CDR2 YYNGEE. This CDR3 is 16 amino acids long. V was pared by 3 bases and J by 2 bases, with 5 bases of the junction left unmatched. The CDR3 here is CASSEGQGLPGNTIYF. The DNA for the CDR3 is TGTGCCAGCAGCGAGGGACAGGGGCTCCCTGGAAACACCATATATTTT.

The chain couples TRBV25-1 to TRBJ1-4, with a possible D match to TRBD1 (6 bases). CDR1 and CDR2 from the germline V gene are MGHDK and SYGVNS. The CDR3 loop spans 16 amino acids. Trimming shortened V by 1 base and J by 6 bases, and 15 bases separated the two germline ends. Here the CDR3 reads CASSEWGQGEYEKLFF. The CDR3 coding sequence is TGTGCCAGCAGTGAATGGGGGCAGGGCGAGTATGAAAAACTGTTTTTT.

This sequence joins TRBV19 and TRBJ1-5; 9 positions match TRBD1. In germline, CDR1 is LNHDA, CDR2 SQIVND (reference sequence). The CDR3 spans 17 residues. V gave up 1 base and J gave up 5 bases; unmatched junction bases: 9. The CDR3 sequence: CASSIGSGQGSYQPQHF. The CDR3 nucleotides are TGTGCCAGTAGTATAGGTTCCGGACAGGGGTCCTATCAGCCCCAGCATTTT.

This clone showed up just once. The V call is TRBV5-8, the J call TRBJ1-2; D is perhaps TRBD1 (5 bases). Trimming took 4 bases from V and 8 from J, leaving 18 bases between them. The germline V gene encodes CDR1 SGHTS and CDR2 YDEGEE. The CDR3 extends over 14 amino acids. CDR3: CASSPPEGIRGYTF. CDR3 bases: TGTGCCAGCAGCCCGCCGGAGGGGATACGCGGCTACACCTTC. The variable domain in full, completed from reference TRBV5-8 and TRBJ1-2, reads EAGVTQSPTHLIKTRGQQATLRCSPISGHTSVYWYQQALGLGLQFLLWYDEGEERNRGNFPPRFSGRQFPNYSSELNVNALELEDSALYLCASSPPEGIRGYTFGSGTRLTVV.

This clone was counted between two and nine times. The rearrangement links TRBV9 to TRBJ1-3, with 7 nucleotides matching TRBD1. Germline CDR1 and CDR2: SGDLS and YYNGEE. The CDR3 is 18 residues long. The junction had 13 bases not matched to a gene; V was cut back by 0 bases and J by 4 bases. The CDR3 sequence is CASSVGLRGQGEGNTIYF. For the CDR3, the DNA is TGTGCCAGCAGCGTAGGGCTGAGGGGGCAGGGAGAAGGAAACACCATATATTTT.

V is TRBV4-1 and J is TRBJ2-7; D perhaps matches TRBD2 (5 bases). The CDR3 sequence is 14 residues long. V lost 1 base to trimming and J lost 2 bases, with 9 bases between them. The V gene's germline CDR1 is MGHRA and CDR2 YSYEKL. DNA of the CDR3: TGCGCCAGCAGCCAAGGCTTCGGGGCCTACGAGCAGTACTTC. It is translated as CASSQGFGAYEQYF.

The chain carries TRBV6-5 and TRBJ2-7; tentatively, D is TRBD1 (5 bases). The CDR3 extends over 14 amino acids. CDR1 and CDR2 from the germline V gene are MNHEY and SVGAGI. The V and J ends lost 5 bases and 2 bases respectively, with 13 bases between them. As DNA, the CDR3 is TGTGCCAGCAGTCGCGACAGTGTAACCTACGAGCAGTACTTC. Its protein is CASSRDSVTYEQYF.

The V gene is TRBV7-8, the J gene TRBJ2-3; TRBD2 is a possible D gene (6 bases). This CDR3 comprises 16 residues. V shed 1 base and J shed 4 bases, with 15 bases lying between them. The germline gives CDR1 SGHVS, CDR2 FQNEAQ. The CDR3 loop is CASSLVGGVVADTQYF. CDR3 DNA sequence: TGTGCCAGCAGCTTAGTTGGCGGGGTAGTCGCAGATACGCAGTATTTT.

The V and J genes are TRBV12-3 or TRBV12-4 and TRBJ2-5, with unresolved D. Trimming removed 6 bases at V and 0 bases at J, with 5 bases between. This CDR3 has 12 residues. The CDR3 region is CASSQYQETQYF. The CDR3 DNA is TGTGCCAGCAGCCAGTACCAAGAGACCCAGTACTTC.

The J gene is TRBJ1-4, the V gene TRBV24-1; a weak D match, TRBD1 (5 bases). V was shortened by 6 bases and J by 0 bases, with 10 bases between the two germline ends. The CDR3 extends over 15 amino acids. The germline CDR1 and CDR2 sequences are KGHDR and SFDVKD. This chain's CDR3 is CATSFLGATNEKLFF. CDR3 nucleotides: TGTGCCACCAGTTTTTTAGGGGCAACTAATGAAAAACTGTTTTTT.

The genes are TRBV19 and TRBJ2-7; 8 bases line up with TRBD1. Germline trimming cut 10 bases from V and 1 base from J; bases unmatched to any gene: 3. The CDR3 runs to 12 residues. CDR1 LNHDA and CDR2 SQIVND come from the germline V gene (reference sequence). DNA of the CDR3: TGTGCCACCAGACAGGGGTCCTACGAGCAGTACTTC. This encodes CATRQGSYEQYF.

This clone was seen just once. The chain combines TRBV6-6 with TRBJ1-1, with a possible D match to TRBD1 (6 bases). Germline CDR1 reads MNHNY; CDR2 reads SVGAGI (reference sequence). V was cut by 5 bases and J by 6 bases, with 25 bases left in between. The CDR3 is 17 residues long. This CDR3 is CASSRTGKQERKPEAFF. The CDR3 bases are TGTGCCAGCAGTCGCACAGGGAAACAGGAACGAAAACCTGAAGCTTTCTTT.

This clone showed up just a few times. The J gene is TRBJ1-5, the V gene TRBV5-1; the match to TRBD1 covers 9 bases. Germline values: CDR1 SGHRS, CDR2 YFSETQ. Trimming removed 0 bases from V and 3 bases from J; junction bases left unmatched: 1. The CDR3 covers 15 residues. CDR3 nucleotides: TGCGCCAGCAGCTTGGGGGACAGGGACAATCAGCCCCAGCATTTT. Amino acids: CASSLGDRDNQPQHF.

This chain connects TRBV29-1 to TRBJ2-3; 7 nucleotides match TRBD1. The germline V gene encodes CDR1 SQVTM and CDR2 ANQGSEA. The length of the CDR3 is 12 residues. After removal of 4 bases from V and 4 bases from J, the junction contained 2 bases not matched to a gene. CDR3 bases: TGCAGCGTTGGGCAGGGGGCAGATACGCAGTATTTT. The encoded protein is CSVGQGADTQYF.

The chain combines TRBV6-4 with TRBJ1-6, with 9 bases that match TRBD1. V lost 2 bases to trimming and J lost 10 bases; unmatched junction nucleotides: 6. This CDR3 has 15 residues. Germline-derived CDR1 and CDR2 are MRHNA and SNTAGT. The DNA of the CDR3 is TGTGCCAGCAGTGACGGACCGGGACAGGGCTCACCCCTCCACTTT. Translated: CASSDGPGQGSPLHF.

The V call is TRBV4-1, the J call TRBJ2-5; 10 bases are shared with TRBD1. Germline V CDR1 and CDR2: MGHRA, YSYEKL. CDR3 length equals 16 residues. Trimming removed 1 base from V and 3 bases from J; junction bases left unmatched: 5. The CDR3 nucleotides read TGCGCCAGCAGCCAAGTATTGGGGACAGGGGAAGAGACCCAGTACTTC. This gives the protein CASSQVLGTGEETQYF.

This chain connects TRBV28 to TRBJ1-2, with 7 bases aligning to TRBD1. This CDR3 has 14 residues. V shed 3 bases, J shed 3 bases, and the junction held 4 bases outside the gene matches. The germline gives CDR1 MDHEN, CDR2 SYDVKM. CDR3 residues: CASSLGDRDYGYTF. The CDR3 DNA sequence: TGTGCCAGCAGTTTGGGAGACAGGGACTATGGCTACACCTTC.

The V call is TRBV6-1, the J call TRBJ2-5; 7 nucleotides align to TRBD2. V gave up 1 base and J gave up 2 bases; unmatched junction bases: 13. The CDR3 covers 18 residues. The germline V gene encodes CDR1 MNHNS and CDR2 SASEGT. The DNA of the CDR3 is TGTGCCAGCAGTGAAGGGCGAGCGGGACCCAAACTTCAAGAGACCCAGTACTTC. This encodes CASSEGRAGPKLQETQYF.

V gene TRBV28 combines with J gene TRBJ2-5; the D gene is possibly TRBD1 (8 bases). Germline CDR1 MDHEN, CDR2 SYDVKM. The length of the CDR3 is 14 residues. Deletions cut 7 bases from V and 5 bases from J, with 17 bases between. In DNA, the CDR3 is TGTGCCAGCAAAATTGGGGGGGACAGGGAGACCCAGTACTTC. It is translated as CASKIGGDRETQYF.

This clone was seen just once. This sequence joins TRBV4-1 and TRBJ2-3; 8 nucleotides agree with TRBD2. The V and J ends lost 4 bases and 0 bases, in that order; junction bases with no gene match: 15. In germline, CDR1 is MGHRA, CDR2 YSYEKL. The CDR3 totals 19 residues. CDR3 in amino acids: CASSPSTGALAGSTDTQYF. The CDR3 nucleotides are TGCGCCAGCAGCCCGTCGACAGGTGCGTTAGCGGGGAGCACAGATACGCAGTATTTT.